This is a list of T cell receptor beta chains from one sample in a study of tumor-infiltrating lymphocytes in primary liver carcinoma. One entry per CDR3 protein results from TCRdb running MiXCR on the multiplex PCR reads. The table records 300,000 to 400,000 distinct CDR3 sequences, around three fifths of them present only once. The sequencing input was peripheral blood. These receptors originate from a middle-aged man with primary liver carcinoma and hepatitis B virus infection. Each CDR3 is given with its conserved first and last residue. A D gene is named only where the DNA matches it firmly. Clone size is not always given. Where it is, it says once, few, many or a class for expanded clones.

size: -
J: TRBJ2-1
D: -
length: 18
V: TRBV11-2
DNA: -
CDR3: CASSFRLVGGGSYNEHFF

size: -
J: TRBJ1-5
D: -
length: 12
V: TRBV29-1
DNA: TGCAGCGTTGGGAACTGGAATCAGCTCCAGCATTTT
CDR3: CSVGNWNQLQHF

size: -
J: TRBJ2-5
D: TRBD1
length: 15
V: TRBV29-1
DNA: TGCAGCGCTGAAGAGGACAGGGTGCGAGCAGAGACCCAGTACTTC
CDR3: CSAEEDRVRAETQYF

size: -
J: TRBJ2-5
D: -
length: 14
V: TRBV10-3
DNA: TGTGCCATCAGTTCCCAAAGGATGGAAGAGACCCAGTACTTC
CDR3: CAISSQRMEETQYF

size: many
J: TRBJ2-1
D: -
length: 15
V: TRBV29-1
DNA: TGCAGCGTTGCCGGCGGTCAGAGCTCCTACAATGAGCAGTTCTTC
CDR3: CSVAGGQSSYNEQFF

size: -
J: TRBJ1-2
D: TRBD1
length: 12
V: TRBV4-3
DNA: TGCGCCAGCAGACTACAGGGGTATGGTTACACCTTC
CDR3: CASRLQGYGYTF

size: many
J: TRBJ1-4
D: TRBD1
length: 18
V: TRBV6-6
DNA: TGTGCCAGCAGTTCCCAACCGGGACAGGGGGCAACTAATGAAAAACTGTTTTTT
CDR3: CASSSQPGQGATNEKLFF

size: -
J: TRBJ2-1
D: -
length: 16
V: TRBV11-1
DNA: TGCGCCAGCAGAAAAAAGATGAGGATAGGAGGGGATAAGCACTTCTTC
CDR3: CASRKKMRIGGDKHFF

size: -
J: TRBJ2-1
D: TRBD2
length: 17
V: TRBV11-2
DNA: TGTGGCAACAGCGAGTTTTCGGGACTAGCGGGGTTCAATGAGCAGTTCTTC
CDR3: CGNSEFSGLAGFNEQFF

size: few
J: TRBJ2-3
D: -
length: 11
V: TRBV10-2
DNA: TGCGCCAGCACCGTACGGGATACGCAGTATTTT
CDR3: CASTVRDTQYF

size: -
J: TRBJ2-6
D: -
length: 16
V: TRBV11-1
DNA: TGTGCCAGCAGCTTAGATACAGGAACTGGGGCCAACGTCCTGACTTTC
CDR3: CASSLDTGTGANVLTF

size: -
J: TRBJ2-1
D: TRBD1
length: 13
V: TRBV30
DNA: TGTGCCTGGCAGGGGGCGATTGGCAATGAGCAGTTCTTC
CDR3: CAWQGAIGNEQFF

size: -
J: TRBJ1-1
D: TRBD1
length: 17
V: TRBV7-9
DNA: TGTGCCAGCAGCTCCGCCCGGGACAGAGAAAAGAACACTGAAGCTTTCTTT
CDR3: CASSSARDREKNTEAFF

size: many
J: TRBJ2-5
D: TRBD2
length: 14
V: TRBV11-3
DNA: TGTGCCAGCAGCCTGACTAGCGGTCAAGAGACCCAGTACTTC
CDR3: CASSLTSGQETQYF

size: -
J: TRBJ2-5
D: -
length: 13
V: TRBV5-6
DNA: TGTGCCAGCAGCTTAGTGGGGGAAGAGACCCAGTACTTC
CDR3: CASSLVGEETQYF

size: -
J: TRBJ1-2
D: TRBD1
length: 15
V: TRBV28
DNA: TGTGCCAGCAGTTCACAGGGGCTTTCATACTATGGCTACACCTTC
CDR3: CASSSQGLSYYGYTF

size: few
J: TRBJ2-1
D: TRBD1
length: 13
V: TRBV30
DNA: TGTGCCTGGAGTTTCCTGACAGGGGATGAGCAGTTCTTC
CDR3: CAWSFLTGDEQFF

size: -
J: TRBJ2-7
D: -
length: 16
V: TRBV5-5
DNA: TGTGCCAGCAGCTTGCTCGTCTGGCAGGGGAGGTACGAGCAGTACTTC
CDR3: CASSLLVWQGRYEQYF

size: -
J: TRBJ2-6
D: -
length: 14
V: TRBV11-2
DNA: TGTGCCAGCAGCCCAGGGGCATGGGGCCAACGTCCTGATTTC
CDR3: CASSPGAWGQRPDF

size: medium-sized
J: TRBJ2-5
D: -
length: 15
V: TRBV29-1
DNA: TGCAGCGTTGAAGGACCCGGGCACTTCCAAGAGACCCAGTACTTC
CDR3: CSVEGPGHFQETQYF

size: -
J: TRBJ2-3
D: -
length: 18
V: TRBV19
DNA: TGTGCCAGTAGTCCCCGCCCTATAGCGGAGTGGGGCACAGATACGCAGTATTTT
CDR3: CASSPRPIAEWGTDTQYF

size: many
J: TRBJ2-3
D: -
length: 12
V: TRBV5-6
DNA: TGTGCCAGCAGCCTCGGACTTGATACGCAGTATTTT
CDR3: CASSLGLDTQYF

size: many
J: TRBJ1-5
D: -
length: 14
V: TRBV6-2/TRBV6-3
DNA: TGTGCCAGCAGCCTACTTCGACAGGCCCAGCCCCAGCATTTT
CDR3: CASSLLRQAQPQHF

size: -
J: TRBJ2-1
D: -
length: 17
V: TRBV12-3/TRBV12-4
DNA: TGTGCCAGCAGTTTATCCTGGGGAGTGGGCTCCTACAATGAGCAGTTCTTC
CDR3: CASSLSWGVGSYNEQFF

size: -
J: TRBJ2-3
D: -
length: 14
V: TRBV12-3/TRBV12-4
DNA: TGTGCCAGCAGTTTGACAGTACCCACAAATACGCAATATTTT
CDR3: CASSLTVPTNTQYF

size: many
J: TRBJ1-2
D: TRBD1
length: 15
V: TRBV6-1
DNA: TGTGCCAGCAGTGAGGGCAGGGGGCTTGGCTATGGCTACACCTTC
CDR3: CASSEGRGLGYGYTF

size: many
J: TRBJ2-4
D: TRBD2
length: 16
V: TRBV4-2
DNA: TGTGCCAGCAGCCCCTACCGGGGGGGAGCCCCTAACATTCAGTACTTC
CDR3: CASSPYRGGAPNIQYF

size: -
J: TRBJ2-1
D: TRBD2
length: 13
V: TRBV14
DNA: TGTGCCAGCAGCCCAACTAGCGGGAATGAGCAGTTCTTC
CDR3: CASSPTSGNEQFF

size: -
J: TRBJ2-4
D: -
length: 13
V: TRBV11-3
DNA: TGTGTCAGCAGCTCGGCAGGGTCCGACATTCAGTACTTC
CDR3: CVSSSAGSDIQYF

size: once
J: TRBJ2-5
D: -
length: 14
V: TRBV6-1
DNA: TGTGCCAGCAGTAGCTCCGGGACAAAAGAGACCCAGTACTTC
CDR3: CASSSSGTKETQYF

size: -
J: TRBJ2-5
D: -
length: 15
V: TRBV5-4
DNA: TGTGCCAGCAGCCGGCTTGGACAGTCTCAAGAGACCCAGTACTTC
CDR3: CASSRLGQSQETQYF

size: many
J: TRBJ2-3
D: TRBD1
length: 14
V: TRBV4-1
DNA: TGCGCCAGCAGCCCAAAAACAGGGGCAGATACGCAGTATTTT
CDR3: CASSPKTGADTQYF

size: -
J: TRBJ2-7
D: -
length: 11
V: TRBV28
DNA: TGTGCCAGCCATAATTACTACGAGCAGTACTTC
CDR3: CASHNYYEQYF

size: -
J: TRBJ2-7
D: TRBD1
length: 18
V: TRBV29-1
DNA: TGCAGCGTTGAAACCTACGGTGGAAGACTCGACAGGGCCTACGAGCAGTACTTC
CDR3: CSVETYGGRLDRAYEQYF

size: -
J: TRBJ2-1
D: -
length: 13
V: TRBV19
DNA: TGTGCCAGTAGTCCAGACTTTAGCGATGAGCAGTTCTTC
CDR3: CASSPDFSDEQFF

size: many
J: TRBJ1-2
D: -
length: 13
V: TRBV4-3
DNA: TGCGCCAGCAGCCAAGCCGGAAACTATGGCTACACCTTC
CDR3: CASSQAGNYGYTF

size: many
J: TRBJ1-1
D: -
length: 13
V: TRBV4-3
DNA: TGCGCCAGCAGCCAATTGACAGACACTGAAGCTTTCTTT
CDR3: CASSQLTDTEAFF

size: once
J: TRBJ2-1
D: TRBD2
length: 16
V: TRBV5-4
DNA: TGTCCCAGCAGCGGGACTAGCTGGGGGGGGGGAGATGAGCAGTTCTTC
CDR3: CPSSGTSWGGGDEQFF

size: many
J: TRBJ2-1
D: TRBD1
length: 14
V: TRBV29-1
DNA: TGCAGCGTTGATGGGACAGGTATCTACAATGAGCAGTTCTTC
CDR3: CSVDGTGIYNEQFF

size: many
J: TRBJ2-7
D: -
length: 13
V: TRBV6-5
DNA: TGTGCCAGCAGGAGGGACCGAGCCTACGAGCAGTACTTC
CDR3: CASRRDRAYEQYF

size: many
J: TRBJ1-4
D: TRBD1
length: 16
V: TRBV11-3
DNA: TGTGCCAGCAGCTTTTGGACAGGTGCAACTAATGAAAAACTGTTTTTT
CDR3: CASSFWTGATNEKLFF

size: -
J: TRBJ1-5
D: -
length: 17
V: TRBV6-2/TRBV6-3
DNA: TGTGCCAGCAGCCGAATTCAGGGGCCTTATAGCAATCAGCCCCAGCATTTT
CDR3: CASSRIQGPYSNQPQHF

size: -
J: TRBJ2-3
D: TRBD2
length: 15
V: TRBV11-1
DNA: TGTGCCAGCAAGGCAGGACTAGGGATGACAGATACGCAGTATTTT
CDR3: CASKAGLGMTDTQYF

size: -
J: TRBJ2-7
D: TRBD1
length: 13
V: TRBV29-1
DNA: TGCAGCGCCGGGGACAGCGTTCCCTACGAGCAGTACTTC
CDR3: CSAGDSVPYEQYF

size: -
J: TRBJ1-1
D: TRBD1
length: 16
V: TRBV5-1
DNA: TGCGCCAGCAGCTTGGGGGGACAGGGGGCTGGGACTGAAGCTTTCTTT
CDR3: CASSLGGQGAGTEAFF

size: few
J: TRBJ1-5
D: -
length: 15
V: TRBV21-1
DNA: TGTGCCAGCACCCAAGTGGGGACGGCGTATCAGCCCCAGCATTTT
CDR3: CASTQVGTAYQPQHF

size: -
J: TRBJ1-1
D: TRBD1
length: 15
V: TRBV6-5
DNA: TGTGCCAGCAGTAAGAAGGGGGCGCGGAGCACTGAAGCTTTCTTT
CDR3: CASSKKGARSTEAFF

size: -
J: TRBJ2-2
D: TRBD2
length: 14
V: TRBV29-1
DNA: TGCAGCGTTAGGGGAGGGACGAACACCGGGGAGTTGTTTTTT
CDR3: CSVRGGTNTGELFF

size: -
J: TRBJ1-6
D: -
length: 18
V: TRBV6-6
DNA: TGTGCCAGCAGTTACTCGAAGTCTAGGGGTACCTATAATTCACCCTTCCACTTT
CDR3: CASSYSKSRGTYNSPFHF

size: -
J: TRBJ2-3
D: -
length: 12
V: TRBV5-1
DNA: TGCGCCTGCACTCCGGACAAGGATACGCAATATTTT
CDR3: CACTPDKDTQYF

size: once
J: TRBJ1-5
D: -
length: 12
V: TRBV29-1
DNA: TGCAGCATTGTACAGGGCAGTCAGCCCCAGCATTTT
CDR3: CSIVQGSQPQHF

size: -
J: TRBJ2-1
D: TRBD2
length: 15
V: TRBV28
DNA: TGTGCCAGCAGTCAAAGCGGGACGTCCTACAATGAGCAGTTCTTC
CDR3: CASSQSGTSYNEQFF

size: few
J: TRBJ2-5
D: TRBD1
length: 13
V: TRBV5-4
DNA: TGTGCCAGCAGCTCGGACAGGGTAGAGACCCAGTACTTC
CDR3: CASSSDRVETQYF